These 2 T cell receptor beta chains came from one sample sequenced in a study of cytomegalovirus exposure and HLA in healthy donors. This PCR relied on a set of 60 Vbeta primers and 13 Jbeta primers. Generated by immunoSEQ multiplex PCR, the TCRdb table keeps only in-frame clones and is missing some. Seen here are 100,000 to 150,000 clones, 70% to 85% observed once, and the top ten hold around 3%. Sequenced input: PBMCs. All receptors come from a boy aged 2 to 10 in good health and CMV-seronegative.

The rearrangement joins TRBV9 to TRBJ1-3, with TRBD1 matching over 7 bases. The CDR3 loop spans 18 amino acids. Germline V lookup: CDR1 SGDLS, CDR2 YYNGEE. The V and J ends lost 4 bases and 0 bases, in that order; junction bases with no gene match: 13. In nucleotides, the CDR3 is TGTGCCAGCAGCCTAAATATGGACAGGCCCGGCTCTGGAAACACCATATATTTT. Translating it yields CASSLNMDRPGSGNTIYF.

In this sample, this clone turned up a few times. V usage is TRBV5-8 and J usage is TRBJ1-4; 7 bases map to TRBD1. Per the germline V gene, CDR1 is SGHTS and CDR2 is YDEGEE. Trimming took 2 bases from V and 5 from J; bases not matched to a gene: 6. The CDR3 runs to 15 residues. DNA for the CDR3: TGTGCCAGCAGCTTTGGGACAGTTCGGAATGAAAAACTGTTTTTT. The encoded protein is CASSFGTVRNEKLFF.